This T cell receptor (beta chain) was obtained from a study of blood T cells in healthy people across ages. CDR3 length equals 12 residues. V lost 4 bases and J 6 bases, leaving 12 bases between the germline ends. Germline lookup yields CDR1 SQVTM and CDR2 ANQGSEA. Remarks on this clonotype: Its specificity is not known.

A second PCR, run for roughly 7 to 12 cycles, used a sample-barcoded 5' primer plus a J-beta primer mix. TCRdb recomputed calls from the 5' RACE reads with MiXCR, one row per CDR3 protein. The sample lists 1.2 million to 1.5 million distinct CDR3 sequences, roughly 60% occurring once. Study conclusions and caveats: A strong correlation was found between TCR beta diversity and the percentage of naive T cells.

Every donor provided 7.5 to 10 milliliters of peripheral blood. Per individual sample, total RNA of at least 6 micrograms was extracted. J is TRBJ1-2 and V is TRBV29-1; a possible D gene is TRBD1 (6 bases). This TCR derives from a man aged 18 to 29 in good health. Input material: blood. CDR3 sequence (DNA): TGCAGCGTTGGGTTGGGGGCAGATGGCTACACCTTC. It encodes CSVGLGADGYTF.